This T cell receptor (beta chain) was identified during a study of OX40 agonist ivuxolimab in advanced cancers. Background on the whole study: Ivuxolimab, which targeted the costimulatory receptor OX40 (CD134), was an agonistic, fully human IgG2 monoclonal antibody. In the dose-escalation cohort, more than 75% of patients were male, and the mean age was approximately 60 years, with a range of about 23 to 90. Intravenous ivuxolimab was administered to patients every 2 weeks at six dose levels: 0.01, 0.1, 0.3, 1.5, 3 and 10 mg/kg. The paper reports the monotherapy dose-escalation portion (N ≈ 52 patients) of the phase I ivuxolimab trial. Patients were allowed to have had prior anti-PD-1, anti-PD-L1 or anti-CTLA-4 therapy, and 40% of the dose-escalation patients had been treated with checkpoint inhibitors. Partial responses were achieved by three dose-escalation patients, of whom one had hepatocellular carcinoma and two had cutaneous melanoma. Peripheral TCRbeta sequencing was intended to test whether TCR sequence diversity was altered and clonal T-cell expansion was caused by ivuxolimab. Of the roughly 51 patients in dose escalation, some 20 had hepatocellular carcinoma, some 15 had melanoma, 9 had renal cell carcinoma and 9 had head and neck cancer.

To sequence the TCRbeta CDR3 region, genomic DNA was isolated from the sorted cells. The immunoSEQ Assay was used for sequencing of TCRbeta CDR3 regions. TCRdb re-hosts the immuneACCESS table, in-frame sequences only. Its copies lack some clones; in the studies checked, an unresolved V gene accounts for under half of them, and the cause for the rest is not known. This sample lists 30,000 to 35,000 clones; about four fifths were detected once. Over 2.5% of the sample is taken by the ten largest. As concerns this clone: Its antigen has not been determined. No base quality values were provided; no much bigger clone lies one nucleotide off.

V is reduced by 1 base and J by 8 bases, leaving a spacing of 13 bases between them. The CDR3, cysteine through phenylalanine, is 15 amino acids long. Only the CDR3 part of the read is kept: 45 bases, read in frame from the first base. Based on the germline V gene, the CDR1 and CDR2 sequences are SGHRS and YFSETQ. Patients with autoimmune disease history or receiving systemic immunosuppression were excluded from the trial. Peripheral blood for TCR sequencing was drawn from every dose cohort at baseline, at cycle 4 day 1 and at cycle 7 day 1. The samples were drawn from a first-in-human, open-label, multicenter phase I dose-escalation trial of ivuxolimab. Adults with locally advanced or metastatic head and neck squamous cell, hepatocellular, melanoma or renal cell carcinoma were enrolled in the trial. CD4+ and CD8+ T cells were sorted separately from peripheral blood before TCR sequencing. Overall study outcomes, separate from this receptor: Low levels of normalized T-cell clonal expansion were also shown by some nonresponding patients. In the 0.1-3.0 mg/kg groups, partial responders had among the lowest normalized peripheral clonal expansion, particularly in CD8+ T cells. On average, CD8+ T cells showed more expanded clones than CD4+ T cells after ivuxolimab. The antigen specificity of the peripheral T cells that underwent clonal expansion was not determined. At doses from 0.1 to 3.0 mg/kg, clonal expansion was seen in both CD4+ and CD8+ blood T cells between baseline and week 6.

This receptor was identified in an adult with an advanced solid tumor such as melanoma, head and neck, liver or kidney cancer. Specimen: CD4+ or CD8+ T cells sorted from blood, collected in a trial of the OX40 agonist ivuxolimab. The chain is made from TRBV5-1 and TRBJ1-6; TRBD1 is a possible D gene, resting on 5 matching bases. The CDR3 has the sequence CASSLSPRADSPLHF. The DNA sequence follows: TGCGCCAGCAGCTTGTCCCCCAGGGCGGATTCACCCCTCCACTTT.